Listed below are T cell receptor beta chains from one sample, sequenced in a study of early T cells in non-severe SARS-CoV-2 infection. TCRdb itself ran the 5' RACE reads through MiXCR, one entry per CDR3 protein. The sample carries about 60,000 distinct CDR3 sequences, about 17% recorded once. Sequenced material: whole blood, taken at baseline. The receptor set was obtained from an adult who was a healthcare worker with PCR-confirmed SARS-CoV-2 infection or an uninfected control (not recorded which). The conserved cysteine and the conserved F or W are not part of the CDR3 here. The size field is filled for only some rows; it gives once, few, many or a size class.

>TRBJ2-7|TRBV6-6|NA
ASSYPGGEEQY
>TRBJ2-1|TRBV7-9|NA
ASSSQNRGEQF
>TRBJ2-3|TRBV18|NA
ASSMTSGADTQY
>TRBJ1-1|TRBV7-9|few
ASSPQTGHLAEAF
>TRBJ2-2|TRBV10-3|few
AISGGGTGELF
>TRBJ2-7|TRBV20-1|NA
SARTAVAYEQY
>TRBJ2-7|TRBV5-1|NA
ASGGTTQSGSYEQY
>TRBJ2-7|TRBV3-1|NA
ASAGAYEQY
>TRBJ1-6|TRBV7-2|NA
ASSRTLLNSPLH
>TRBJ2-7|TRBV4-3|few
ASSQTRASSYEQY
>TRBJ1-2|TRBV12-3/TRBV12-4|NA
ASIPWGTGDSNYGYT
>TRBJ1-6|TRBV6-1|few
ASTGYGTGRKDGSPLH
>TRBJ1-2|TRBV2|few
ASRHTGPIGYT
>TRBJ2-3|TRBV20-1|NA
SAGGASGENSADTQY
>TRBJ2-1|TRBV11-2|few
ASSWGGLAGGSYNEQF
>TRBJ2-2|TRBV19|NA
ASSPSGTSGSRTGELF
>TRBJ2-1|TRBV10-1|NA
ASSERRTGGTYNEQF
>TRBJ1-1|TRBV27|many
ASRPGGQTEAF
>TRBJ2-2|TRBV6-4|few
ASSESSSSGGTGELF
>TRBJ2-3|TRBV11-3|NA
ASSLGTASTDTQY
>TRBJ1-2|TRBV6-2/TRBV6-3|few
ASSSTGYGYT
>TRBJ2-2|TRBV30|NA
AWSQGKYTGELF
>TRBJ2-1|TRBV7-6|few
ASSLISSLQSYNEQF
>TRBJ2-1|TRBV7-2|NA
ASSPKSSVGL
>TRBJ1-6|TRBV15|NA
ATSRVGQSPLH
>TRBJ2-3|TRBV10-3|few
AISGGATLTDTQY
>TRBJ2-7|TRBV5-4|few
ASSPSSTSETYEQY
>TRBJ1-2|TRBV7-2|few
ASSLDGGQGQGYT
>TRBJ2-3|TRBV19|few
ASTTSGSTDTQY
>TRBJ1-2|TRBV5-4|few
ASRFGLGSYGYT
>TRBJ2-3|TRBV7-8|NA
ASSLLEYSTDTQY
>TRBJ1-5|TRBV6-1|NA
ASSTQGTRQPQH
>TRBJ1-3|TRBV12-3/TRBV12-4|NA
ASRLGFSGNTIY
>TRBJ1-5|TRBV27|NA
ASKSAGSPNQPQH
>TRBJ2-5|TRBV10-2|NA
ASERPGEGTQY
>TRBJ1-3|TRBV6-1|NA
ASSPTLGSGNTIY
>TRBJ2-1|TRBV7-6|medium-sized
ASSLVRLEQF
>TRBJ2-7|TRBV20-1|few
SASGTGRNEQY
>TRBJ1-1|TRBV5-1|NA
ASSLAGGRMNTEAF
>TRBJ2-7|TRBV14|many
ASSLQGYEQY
>TRBJ2-5|TRBV7-9|NA
ASSKLSAQY
>TRBJ2-3|TRBV9|NA
ASSAGTSDTQY
>TRBJ1-1|TRBV25-1|NA
ASREDVEAF
>TRBJ2-7|TRBV3-1|NA
ASSQARGEHEQY
>TRBJ1-5|TRBV19|NA
ASSIIPRTGYSNQPQH
>TRBJ2-3|TRBV11-2|few
ASSFWTGSVSSTDTQY
>TRBJ1-1|TRBV6-5|NA
ASSYGGGARIGAF
>TRBJ2-7|TRBV18|NA
ASSLSGTGAREQY
>TRBJ2-4|TRBV6-5|few
ASSYSGVKNIQY
>TRBJ1-2|TRBV7-8|many
ASRNTGGGYT
>TRBJ2-5|TRBV28|NA
ASKYGRGFQETQY
>TRBJ1-2|TRBV9|many
ASSVGPRANYGYT